This note documents a single TCR beta chain sequence. Its cognate antigen has yet to be identified. No quality values exist for individual bases; no much larger clone is one base distant. This sample is drawn from a study of blood T cell repertoires in COVID-19 (dated by TCRdb to about 2020). With regard to the full study: Samples from collaborators originated in the United States, Italy and Spain and spanned both the acute and convalescent phases of COVID-19. Samples were obtained from the ongoing ImmuneRACE study (first 160 participants) and from 1,254 subjects provided by 6 global collaborators. Nearly every sample came with metadata listing a de-identified subject ID, COVID-19 status, age in years and sex. The material from the prospective study consisted of cDNA or gDNA derived from T cells, B-cell-depleted T cells, or PBMCs. The repertoires were made available in a free public database intended to serve as a resource for research on the immune response to SARS-CoV-2. Subjects who had been exposed to COVID-19, were actively infected with it, or had recovered from it provided the deeply sampled blood TCRbeta repertoires that made up the dataset. Where available, HLA class I and class II types were taken from metadata supplied by the sample provider and were not determined by assay-based typing.

Summary of the overall study and its limitations: How much clinical and demographic metadata was included differed by source and by participant, and the metadata was provided uncurated.

The germline V gene sets CDR1 to MNHEY and CDR2 to SVGAGI. V trim: 6 bases; J trim: 4 bases; unmatched bases: 3. The CDR3 holds 14 amino acids from the cysteine to the phenylalanine. The only DNA kept is the CDR3, 42 bases in frame from the first base. Each collaborating institution followed its own protocols to collect whole blood in K2EDTA tubes. For TCRbeta analysis, collaborators shipped samples in one of three forms: frozen whole blood, isolated PBMCs, or DNA extracted from either of those sample types. TCRbeta CDR3 regions were amplified from genomic DNA by means of the immunoSEQ Assay, a bias-controlled multiplex PCR. Under the source paper's analysis protocol: Nucleated cell counts per sample were estimated from amplification of reference gene primers within the assay. To quantify the absolute abundance of each unique TCRbeta CDR3 rearrangement, sequence reads were collapsed and filtered. For each sample, productive Simpson clonality was calculated as the square root of Simpson's diversity index across productive rearrangements. TCRdb's version of the immuneACCESS table is confined to in-frame rearrangements and falls short of the full clone set. An unresolved V gene accounts for under half of the shortfall where checked; the remainder is of unknown origin. The V and J calls and clone size were taken over from that table, and D and trimming were inferred from the DNA. The sample records 91,000 or so clones, roughly four fifths of which are singletons. 6.5% to 8.5% of the sample rests with the top ten.

The sequence is built from TRBV6-5 and TRBJ1-4; 9 central bases correspond to TRBD1. The sample was peripheral blood. This TCR was sampled from a man aged 50-59 years with active or convalescent COVID-19. The CDR3 region: CASRRTGDNEKLFF. The nucleotide sequence reads TGTGCCAGCAGAAGGACAGGGGATAATGAAAAACTGTTTTTT.